One sample yielded the 18 T cell receptor beta chains listed below, sequenced in a study of blood T cell repertoires in COVID-19. The repertoire was sequenced with immunoSEQ multiplex PCR; TCRdb's copy has only in-frame clones and lacks some. The sample holds around 150,000 clones, about nine tenths seen once. The material sequenced was peripheral blood. The receptors derive from a woman in her sixties who had recovered from COVID-19.

The V gene is TRBV11-2, the J gene TRBJ1-6; no clear D gene. The CDR3 sequence is 14 residues long. Trimming left V 2 bases short and J 10 bases short, with 12 bases between. Germline CDR1 SGHAT, CDR2 FQNNGV. In DNA, the CDR3 is TGTGCCAGCAGCTTATTCGAGGGTATCTCACCCCTCCACTTT. Translating it yields CASSLFEGISPLHF.

The CDR3: CASSLNDRSAGYTF. The CDR3 nucleotides read TGTGCCAGCAGCTTGAATGACAGATCTGCTGGCTACACCTTC. The chain employs TRBV11-2 and TRBJ1-2; D possibly corresponds to TRBD1 (5 bases). Trimming took 3 bases from V and 7 from J, leaving 15 bases between them. The CDR3 runs to 14 residues. CDR1 and CDR2 from the germline V gene are SGHAT and FQNNGV.

The chain carries TRBV10-3 and TRBJ1-3; D gene unclear. Germline CDR1 reads ENHRY; CDR2 reads SYGVKD. The CDR3 contains 14 residues. V was clipped by 6 bases and J by 4 bases, with 13 bases between them. The CDR3 region is CAISEELVGNTIYF. The CDR3 bases are TGTGCCATCAGCGAAGAGCTGGTGGGAAACACCATATATTTT.

J is TRBJ1-5 and V is TRBV11-2; unclear D gene. This CDR3 has 18 amino acids. V was clipped by 1 base and J by 1 base, with 17 bases between them. Germline values: CDR1 SGHAT, CDR2 FQNNGV. The CDR3 DNA is TGTGCCAGCAGCTTAGGCGTTGACCGCACGGGGAGCAATCAGCCCCAGCATTTT. This sequence encodes CASSLGVDRTGSNQPQHF.

The chain is built from TRBV29-1 and TRBJ1-1; D is undetermined. Germline CDR1 is SQVTM and CDR2 is ANQGSEA. V lost 4 bases and J lost 6, with 12 bases in between. The CDR3 runs to 12 residues. The CDR3 region has the DNA TGCAGCGTTGGCCTTATGAGGGCTGAAGCTTTCTTT. This gives the protein CSVGLMRAEAFF.

This chain connects TRBV2 to TRBJ2-5; 7 positions agree with TRBD1. Trimming cost V 5 bases and J 2 bases; bases outside gene matches: 2. The CDR3 totals 13 residues. From germline, CDR1 is SNHLY and CDR2 FYNNEI. The CDR3 DNA sequence: TGTGCCAGCAGTAGGGGGCGGCAAGAGACCCAGTACTTC. Translation: CASSRGRQETQYF.

This chain links TRBV9 with TRBJ2-7, with D possibly matching TRBD1 (6 bases). The CDR3 extends over 13 amino acids. Germline assignment: CDR1 SGDLS and CDR2 YYNGEE. Trimming shortened V by 4 bases and J by 6 bases, and 14 bases separated the two germline ends. The DNA of the CDR3 is TGTGCCAGCAGCCTGGGGGCTTTCGGCGAGCAGTACTTC. Translated: CASSLGAFGEQYF. Using reference TRBV9 and TRBJ2-7 for the parts outside the CDR3, the full variable domain is DSGVTQTPKHLITATGQRVTLRCSPRSGDLSVYWYQQSLDQGLQFLIQYYNGEERAKGNILERFSAQQFPDLHSELNLSSLELGDSALYFCASSLGAFGEQYFGPGTRLTVT.

This chain uses TRBV4-2 with TRBJ2-2; 9 bases are a match to TRBD2. The CDR3 sequence is 17 residues long. Germline trimming cut 0 bases from V and 5 bases from J; bases unmatched to any gene: 7. In germline, CDR1 is LGHNA, CDR2 YNFKEQ. Here the CDR3 reads CASSQEPAGGGTGELFF. CDR3 bases: TGTGCCAGCAGCCAAGAGCCAGCGGGGGGCGGAACCGGGGAGCTGTTTTTT.

The chain links TRBV4-1 to TRBJ1-4; D is undetermined. The CDR3 has 18 residues. CDR1 MGHRA and CDR2 YSYEKL come from the germline V gene. Trimming took 3 bases from V and 8 from J, leaving 25 bases between them. The CDR3 loop is CASSHRDAVGRGKEKLFF. CDR3 sequence (DNA): TGCGCCAGCAGCCACCGCGACGCCGTTGGGCGTGGTAAGGAAAAACTGTTTTTT.

The V and J genes are TRBV2 and TRBJ1-2, with 8 bases identical to TRBD1. V shed 3 bases and J 5 bases; nucleotides not matched to a gene: 2. There are 13 residues in the CDR3. Germline CDR1 is SNHLY and CDR2 is FYNNEI. CDR3 region: CASSERQGYGYTF. The CDR3 nucleotides are TGTGCCAGCAGTGAGAGACAGGGGTATGGCTACACCTTC.

The chain carries TRBV12-3 or TRBV12-4 and TRBJ2-7, with a possible D match to TRBD1 (5 bases). Trimming pared 3 bases from V and 10 bases from J, leaving 10 bases between. The CDR3 loop spans 11 amino acids. The CDR3 spells CASSFAGSQYF. Written as DNA, the CDR3 is TGTGCCAGCAGTTTCGCAGGGTCTCAGTACTTC.

J is TRBJ1-1 and V is TRBV6-5; 9 nucleotides line up with TRBD1. The CDR3 length is 13 residues. The germline V gene has CDR1 MNHEY and CDR2 SVGAGI. The junction had 1 base not matched to a gene; V was cut back by 4 bases and J by 4 bases. This CDR3 is CASSSGQGTEAFF. In DNA form, the CDR3 reads TGTGCCAGCAGTTCGGGACAGGGCACTGAAGCTTTCTTT.

The chain joins TRBV18 to TRBJ2-3, with no clear D. The V end lost 2 bases, the J end lost 5 bases, and 8 bases lay between the germline ends. Germline loops: CDR1 KGHSH, CDR2 LQKENI. There are 13 residues in the CDR3. As DNA, the CDR3 is TGTGCCAGCTCACCAGGGCAGCTAGATACGCAGTATTTT. Translating it yields CASSPGQLDTQYF.

The chain carries TRBV3-1 (or the pseudogene TRBV3-2) and TRBJ1-1; no reliable D call. V was trimmed by 5 bases and J by 0 bases, leaving 4 bases between them. The CDR3 is 12 amino acids. Per the germline V gene, CDR1 is LGHDT and CDR2 is YNNKEL (reference sequence). CDR3 in amino acids: CASSALNTEAFF. CDR3 DNA: TGTGCCAGCAGCGCGCTGAACACTGAAGCTTTCTTT.

This rearrangement joins TRBV2 to TRBJ2-1; D call uncertain. This CDR3 is 13 amino acids long. With 2 bases removed from V and 4 bases from J, the gap between germline ends came to 6 bases. The germline V gene encodes CDR1 SNHLY and CDR2 FYNNEI. CDR3 in DNA: TGTGCCAGCAGTGAATCACGGTACAATGAGCAGTTCTTC. This sequence encodes CASSESRYNEQFF.

The V and J genes are TRBV24-1 and TRBJ1-1; D is unresolved. CDR1 and CDR2 from the germline V gene are KGHDR and SFDVKD. This CDR3 comprises 15 residues. Trimming took off 4 bases at V and 3 bases at J, with 14 bases between the two ends. For the CDR3, the DNA is TGTGCCACCAGTGACCCGAAGGGAGGTGACACTGAAGCTTTCTTT. Its translation is CATSDPKGGDTEAFF.

This chain links TRBV6-5 with TRBJ2-7; 7 bases are a match to TRBD1. The CDR3 spans 12 residues. Germline CDR1 and CDR2: MNHEY and SVGAGI. The trim removed 11 bases at V and 2 bases at J, leaving 6 bases unmatched. The CDR3 DNA reads TGTGCCTGCTGGGACAGAACCTACGAGCAGTACTTC. Amino acids: CACWDRTYEQYF.

The V and J genes are TRBV9 and TRBJ1-4; unclear D gene. Germline CDR1 reads SGDLS; CDR2 reads YYNGEE. The V end was cut by 3 bases, the J end by 0 bases, with 6 bases between. The CDR3 sequence is 14 residues long. CDR3 sequence (DNA): TGTGCCAGCAGCGGTAGAACAACTAATGAAAAACTGTTTTTT. Residues: CASSGRTTNEKLFF. Full variable domain (missing parts from reference TRBV9 and TRBJ1-4): DSGVTQTPKHLITATGQRVTLRCSPRSGDLSVYWYQQSLDQGLQFLIQYYNGEERAKGNILERFSAQQFPDLHSELNLSSLELGDSALYFCASSGRTTNEKLFFGSGTQLSVL.